This T cell receptor (beta chain) was sequenced during a study of blood T cells in healthy people across ages. Together with a sample-barcoded 5' primer, a J-beta primer mix was included in a second PCR lasting roughly 6 to 12 cycles. Carrying 12 random nucleotides, a template-switch adaptor labeled each individual cDNA molecule. TCRdb analysed the 5' RACE reads with MiXCR anew, one entry per CDR3 protein. The sample lists roughly 1,700,000 distinct CDR3 sequences; approximately 30% were seen once. Caucasian, healthy and from Russia, the donors were aged between 6 and 90. This clonotype has a handful of counts. The TCR comes from a woman aged 25 to 39 in good health. What was sequenced was blood.

The CDR3 here is CSARGSELQETQYF. Written as DNA, the CDR3 is TGCAGTGCTAGAGGGTCCGAGCTCCAAGAGACCCAGTACTTC. V gene TRBV20-1 combines with J gene TRBJ2-5, with D unclear. V was clipped by 1 base and J by 1 base, with 10 bases between them. Germline loops: CDR1 DFQATT, CDR2 SNEGSKA (reference sequence). CDR3 size: 14 residues.